This T cell receptor (beta chain) was found in a study of blood T cells in healthy people across ages. Together with a sample-barcoded 5' primer, a J-beta primer mix was included in a second PCR lasting roughly 6 to 12 cycles. From the 5' RACE reads, TCRdb called clonotypes with MiXCR, one entry per CDR3 protein. The profile shows around 750,000 distinct CDR3 sequences, roughly 50% of them singletons. This sequence was found in a man at least 80 years old in good health. The sequenced material came from blood.

The CDR3 here is CASSPPLARPSEQYF. Here the CDR3 DNA reads TGTGCCAGCAGCCCCCCGCTAGCTAGGCCCTCCGAGCAGTACTTC. The chain is built from TRBV7-9 and TRBJ2-7; D might be TRBD2 (5 bases). Germline V lookup: CDR1 SEHNR, CDR2 FQNEAQ (reference sequence). V was trimmed by 5 bases and J by 6 bases, leaving 20 bases between them. This CDR3 has 15 amino acids.